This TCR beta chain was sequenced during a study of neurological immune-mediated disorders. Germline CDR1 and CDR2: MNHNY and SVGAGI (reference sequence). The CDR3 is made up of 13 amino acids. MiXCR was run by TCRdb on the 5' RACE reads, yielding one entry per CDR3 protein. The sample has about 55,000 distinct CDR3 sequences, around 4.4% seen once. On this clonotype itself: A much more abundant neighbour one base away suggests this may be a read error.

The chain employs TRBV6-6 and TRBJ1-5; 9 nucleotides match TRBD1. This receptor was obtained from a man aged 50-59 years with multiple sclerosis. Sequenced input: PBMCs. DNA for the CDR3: TGTGTCACCGGGACAGGGAGCAATCAGCCCCAGCATTTT. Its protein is CVTGTGSNQPQHF.